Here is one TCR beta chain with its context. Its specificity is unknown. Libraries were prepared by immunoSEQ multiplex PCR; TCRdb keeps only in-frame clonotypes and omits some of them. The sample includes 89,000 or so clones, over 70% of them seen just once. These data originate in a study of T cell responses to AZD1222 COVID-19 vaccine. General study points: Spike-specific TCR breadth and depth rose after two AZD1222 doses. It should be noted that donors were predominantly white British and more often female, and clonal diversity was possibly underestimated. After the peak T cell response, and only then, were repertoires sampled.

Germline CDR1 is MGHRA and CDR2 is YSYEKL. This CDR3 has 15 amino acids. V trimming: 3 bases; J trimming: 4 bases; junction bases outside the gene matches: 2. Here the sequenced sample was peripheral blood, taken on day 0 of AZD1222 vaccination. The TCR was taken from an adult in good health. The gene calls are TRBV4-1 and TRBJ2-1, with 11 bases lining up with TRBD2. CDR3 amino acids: CASSQGLAAYNEQFF. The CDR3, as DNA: TGCGCCAGCAGCCAGGGACTAGCGGCTTACAATGAGCAGTTCTTC.